Following are 13 T cell receptor delta chains from one sample sequenced in a study of γδ T cells in repeated Plasmodium falciparum infection. Flow sorting of PBMC yielded separate Vgamma9/Vdelta2+ and Vdelta2-negative gammadelta T cell populations for bulk repertoire analysis. TCRdb redid the clone calls on the multiplex PCR reads with CATT. The sample yields around 86,000 delta-chain clones, more than 1.4% seen once. The sequenced sample consisted of gamma-delta T cells from blood. The source is a pool of human donors (malaria-infected and uninfected, not separated).

In this sample, this clone turned up a few times. TCRdb's protein for this DNA is that of a much larger clone and differs from the translation at residue 14, likely a read error; the protein shown is the DNA translation. V and J are TRDV1 and TRDJ1, with 12 bases that match TRDD3. The germline V gene has CDR1 TSWWSYY and CDR2 QGS. CDR3 size: 19 residues. J was trimmed by 3 bases and V by 1 base; bases with no gene match: 12. The CDR3 spells CALGEQCTGGYWGADKLIF. As DNA, the CDR3 is TGTGCTCTTGGGGAACAATGTACTGGGGGATACTGGGGCGCCGATAAACTCATCTTT.

To note about this clone: A read error is likely here: a far larger clone is one base away. The same CDR3 arises from other DNA sequences in this sample as well. The V gene is TRDV2, the J gene TRDJ1, with 10 bases matching TRDD3. TCRdb supplies no J gene; here it was assigned by aligning the nucleotide sequence to germline. The CDR3 consists of 16 residues. In germline, CDR1 is GEAIGNYY, CDR2 EKD. This CDR3 reads CACDGMGDTPLDKLIF. The CDR3 DNA reads TGCGCCTGTGACGGGATGGGGGATACCCCCCTCGATAAACTCATCTTT.

This clone was counted a few times. TCRdb assigns this DNA the protein of a much larger clone, which departs from its translation at residue 22; this likely reflects a read error, and the protein shown comes from translating the DNA. No call exists for the J gene, whereas the V gene is TRDV2; the table's D call TRDD3 went unverified against the DNA. The CDR3 runs 23 residues. The germline CDR1 and CDR2 sequences are GEAIGNYY and EKD. CDR3 coding DNA: TGTGCCTGTGACTTCCTCTCACTTTCCCAGAAGGGGATTCCTCGGCGTTACACCGATAAACTCACCTTT. The encoded protein is CACDFLSLSQKGIPRRYTDKLTF.

Regarding this clone: The protein recorded in TCRdb matches a much larger clone and deviates from this DNA's translation at residue 13, suggesting a read error; the protein here is obtained by translating the DNA. This sequence joins TRDV2 and TRDJ1; 7 bases agree with TRDD3. The CDR3 sequence is 15 residues long. Germline assignment: CDR1 GEAIGNYY and CDR2 EKD. This CDR3 reads CACDRVMGDTDKFIF. CDR3 nucleotide sequence: TGTGCCTGTGACCGCGTGATGGGGGACACCGATAAATTCATCTTT.

This clone appeared a few times. Given a much more abundant clone one base away, this may be a read error. Other DNA sequences of this sample code for an identical CDR3. Here the CDR3 reads CALGEAPYGADYWGIRTDDKLIF. CDR3 in DNA: TGTGCTCTTGGGGAAGCCCCCTACGGTGCAGATTACTGGGGGATACGAACGGACGATAAACTCATCTTT. The chain is built from TRDV1 and TRDJ1, with TRDD3 matching 13 bases. CDR3 length: 23 residues. From germline, CDR1 is TSWWSYY and CDR2 QGS. Trimming took 2 bases from V and 4 from J; bases not matched to a gene: 25.

In its sample, this clone was seen a few times. The protein given by TCRdb reflects a much larger clone and differs at residue 9 from this DNA's translation, likely from a read error; the protein shown is the DNA's translation. This sequence joins TRDV1 and TRDJ1; 7 positions agree with TRDD3. TCRdb offers no J gene call, so here the DNA was matched to germline to obtain one. From germline, CDR1 is TSWWSYY and CDR2 QGS. CDR3 size: 17 residues. The J segment lost 10 bases and the V segment lost 0 bases, leaving 17 bases of the junction unmatched. The CDR3 spells CALGELPHRGDETGLIF. The CDR3 nucleotides are TGTGCTCTTGGGGAACTTCCCCACCGGGGGGATGAGACGGGACTCATCTTT.

This clone was seen only a few times. The translation of this DNA and the TCRdb protein of a much larger clone differ at residue 21, probably owing to a read error; the protein shown here is translated from the DNA. The V gene corresponds to TRDV2; no J gene was called; the D segment call TRDD3 is taken from the table without a DNA check. The CDR3 is 23 residues long. Germline V gene data show CDR1 as GEAIGNYY and CDR2 as EKD. CDR3 sequence: CACDPVGTSTGGPSSWDTRQVFF. The CDR3 DNA sequence: TGTGCCTGTGACCCGGTTGGGACCAGTACTGGGGGACCCAGCTCCTGGGACACCCGACAGGTGTTTTTC.

This clone has a count of ten or more. The chain uses TRDV1 and TRDJ1; D not certain. V was shortened by 3 bases and J by 2 bases, with 28 bases between the two germline ends. The CDR3 has 20 residues. CDR1 and CDR2 (germline): TSWWSYY, QGS. In DNA, the CDR3 is TGTGCTCTTGGGGACGATCTTCTACTGAGGGGTGAAAGTGGGACCGATAAACTCATCTTT. It yields the protein CALGDDLLLRGESGTDKLIF.

This clone was detected many times. V gene TRDV1 combines with J gene TRDJ1, with TRDD3 identical over 9 bases. Germline CDR1 reads TSWWSYY; CDR2 reads QGS. This CDR3 is built from 19 residues. Unmatched junction bases numbered 13, after V lost 0 bases and J lost 2 bases. CDR3: CALGELSWGIPRGTDKLIF. The CDR3 DNA sequence: TGTGCTCTTGGGGAACTAAGCTGGGGGATCCCTCGAGGGACCGATAAACTCATCTTT.

The table lists this clone with many counts. V usage is TRDV1 and J usage is TRDJ1, with 9 bases fitting TRDD3. Germline loops: CDR1 TSWWSYY, CDR2 QGS. This CDR3 contains 20 residues. The trim removed 5 bases at V and 4 bases at J, leaving 23 bases unmatched. CDR3 in DNA: TGTGCTCTTGGGAGGGGCCCCCTACGTACTGGGGGAGAAAGGGTCGATAAACTCATCTTT. This translates into CALGRGPLRTGGERVDKLIF.

This clone has more than one count but fewer than ten. The amino acid sequence in TCRdb belongs to a much larger clone and departs from this DNA's translation at residue 6, likely a sequencing read error; the sequence shown is translated from the DNA. The chain recombines TRDV2 with TRDJ1; a possible D gene is TRDD3 (5 bases). The J gene, missing from TCRdb, was assigned here through DNA to germline matching. The CDR3 loop spans 15 amino acids. In germline, CDR1 is GEAIGNYY, CDR2 EKD. With 4 bases removed from V and 0 bases from J, the gap between germline ends came to 14 bases. The CDR3 DNA reads TGTGCCTGTGAGCACTTGGGGCTGTACACCGATAAACTCATCTTT. Its translation is CACEHLGLYTDKLIF.

This clone was seen a handful of times. TCRdb attributes to this sequence the protein of a much larger clone, which differs from the DNA translation at residue 11; a read error is likely, and the protein displayed is translated from the DNA. The genes are TRDV2 and TRDJ1; D might be TRDD3 (5 bases). Because TCRdb records no J gene, it was assigned here through a match of the DNA to germline. Germline V lookup: CDR1 GEAIGNYY, CDR2 EKD. The ends were cut back, 3 bases at V and 1 base at J, with 20 bases in the middle. CDR3 length: 17 residues. CDR3 sequence: CACDSLLGDSRTDKLIF. Here the CDR3 DNA reads TGTGCCTGTGACTCTCTACTTGGGGACTCCCGCACCGATAAACTCATCTTT.

As to this clone: A read error may be the cause here, since a much bigger clone is one base away. This chain links TRDV1 with TRDJ1, with 10 nucleotides matching TRDD3. J lost 7 bases, V lost 2 bases, and 16 bases had no gene match. The CDR3 runs 18 residues. Per germline, CDR1 TSWWSYY and CDR2 QGS. CDR3 sequence: CALGEASWGITENRKLIF. CDR3 bases: TGTGCTCTTGGGGAAGCCTCCTGGGGGATAACCGAAAACCGTAAACTCATCTTT.